This T cell receptor beta chain was retrieved from a study of blood T cell repertoires in COVID-19. Study background: Specimens from acute and convalescent COVID-19 originated in the United States, Italy and Spain. The cDNA or gDNA used as material had been derived from T cells, B-cell-depleted T cells, or PBMCs.

This table comes from immunoSEQ multiplex PCR, and its TCRdb copy is limited to in-frame clones, with some not included. This sample yields around 400,000 clones, of which about 88% are seen a single time; roughly 1.4% belongs to the top ten. Trimming stripped 6 bases from V and 0 bases from J, with 8 bases between. The CDR3 loop spans 14 amino acids. CDR1 and CDR2 (germline): SGHVS, FNYEAQ. The rearrangement uses TRBV7-6 and TRBJ2-2, with D unclear. The sequenced sample consisted of PBMCs or T cells enriched from blood (not recorded which). This sequence originates from a woman aged 18-29 years who had been exposed to COVID-19. The CDR3 region has the DNA TGTGCCAGCAGGAAACAGCCGAACACCGGGGAGCTGTTTTTT. This codes for CASRKQPNTGELFF.